Below are 30 T cell receptor beta chains sequenced from a single sample in a study of cytomegalovirus exposure and HLA in healthy donors. Amplification used 60 Vbeta primers and 13 Jbeta primers. Measured with immunoSEQ multiplex PCR; TCRdb has only the in-frame clones, and not every one. The sample contains 150,000 to 200,000 clones, around 82% of which appear only once. Specimen: PBMCs. The receptor set was obtained from a man between 25 and 39 years old in good health and CMV-seronegative.

The chain carries TRBV20-1 and TRBJ2-3, with 10 positions matching TRBD1. The J segment lost 10 bases and the V segment lost 4 bases, leaving 2 bases of the junction unmatched. The CDR3 length is 11 residues. The germline CDR1 and CDR2 sequences are DFQATT and SNEGSKA (reference sequence). CDR3 in DNA: TGCAGTGCTATCGGACAGGGGGCGCAGTATTTT. Amino acids: CSAIGQGAQYF.

The chain employs TRBV15 and TRBJ2-2; D is uncertain. Germline CDR1 is LNHNV and CDR2 is YYDKDF (reference sequence). The V and J ends lost 0 bases and 4 bases respectively, with 9 bases between them. This CDR3 is 15 amino acids long. The CDR3: CATSREVASTGELFF. CDR3 nucleotide sequence: TGTGCCACCAGCAGAGAGGTAGCATCCACCGGGGAGCTGTTTTTT.

The rearrangement joins TRBV28 to TRBJ1-2; possibly TRBD1 for D (6 bases). Trimming shortened V by 5 bases and J by 2 bases, and 21 bases separated the two germline ends. Germline V CDR1 and CDR2: MDHEN, SYDVKM. This CDR3 contains 17 residues. CDR3 loop: CASSPELGGQTNYGYTF. CDR3 DNA: TGTGCCAGCAGTCCGGAACTAGGAGGACAGACAAACTATGGCTACACCTTC.

The chain employs TRBV5-1 and TRBJ2-6; no reliable D call. V shed 4 bases and J shed 1 base, with 9 bases lying between them. The CDR3 is 15 amino acids. Per germline, CDR1 SGHRS and CDR2 YFSETQ. In DNA form, the CDR3 reads TGCGCCAGCAGCACTCCTGAGTCTGGGGCCAACGTCCTGACTTTC. Translated, it gives CASSTPESGANVLTF. The entire variable domain, with the rest obtained from reference TRBV5-1 and TRBJ2-6, is as follows: KAGVTQTPRYLIKTRGQQVTLSCSPISGHRSVSWYQQTPGQGLQFLFEYFSETQRNKGNFPGRFSGRQFSNSRSEMNVSTLELGDSALYLCASSTPESGANVLTFGAGSRLTVL.

The chain combines TRBV11-1 with TRBJ2-7; 8 bases align to TRBD2. The CDR3 is 15 amino acids. The germline V gene has CDR1 SGHAT and CDR2 FQDESV (reference sequence). Losses at the gene ends were 5 bases for V and 0 bases for J; bases not matched to a gene: 6. CDR3 protein: CASSPPGTSSYEQYF. The CDR3 bases are TGTGCCAGCAGCCCCCCCGGGACTAGCTCCTACGAGCAGTACTTC.

The chain links TRBV14 to TRBJ2-7; D is uncertain. Germline loops: CDR1 SGHDN, CDR2 FVKESK. The V end lost 1 base, the J end lost 5 bases, and 9 bases lay between the germline ends. The CDR3 runs 13 residues. CDR3: CASSQAGFDEQYF. Written as DNA, the CDR3 is TGTGCCAGCAGCCAAGCAGGTTTCGACGAGCAGTACTTC.

The chain employs TRBV4-2 and TRBJ2-1, with TRBD2 matching over 13 bases. This CDR3 region has 16 residues. The germline gives CDR1 LGHNA, CDR2 YNFKEQ. The V and J ends lost 1 base and 5 bases, in that order; junction bases with no gene match: 2. The CDR3 sequence: CASSQGLAGGDNEQFF. The DNA of the CDR3 is TGTGCCAGCAGCCAAGGACTAGCGGGAGGAGACAATGAGCAGTTCTTC.

V is TRBV10-2 and J is TRBJ1-6; TRBD1 matches at 7 bases. Per the germline V gene, CDR1 is WSHSY and CDR2 is SAAADI. The CDR3 consists of 13 residues. V lost 7 bases and J lost 9; bases outside the gene matches: 6. This CDR3 reads CASNRGGGSPLHF. DNA for the CDR3: TGCGCCAGCAACAGGGGAGGAGGTTCACCCCTCCACTTT.

The chain employs TRBV7-2 and TRBJ2-1, with unresolved D. In germline, CDR1 is SGHTA, CDR2 FQGNSA. The germline V and J ends were trimmed by 6 bases and 2 bases, with 14 bases remaining between them. The CDR3 is made up of 15 amino acids. Here the CDR3 reads CASSPRGSPYNEQFF. The CDR3, as DNA: TGTGCCAGCAGTCCCAGAGGTTCGCCCTACAATGAGCAGTTCTTC.

This clone came up once. The chain carries TRBV28 and TRBJ1-2, with TRBD1 matching over 7 bases. The CDR3 is 13 residues long. Trimming at V came to 2 bases and at J to 4 bases, leaving 1 base not matched to a gene. Germline CDR1 MDHEN, CDR2 SYDVKM. CDR3 sequence: CASSLTGVYGYTF. Here the CDR3 DNA reads TGTGCCAGCAGTTTAACAGGGGTCTATGGCTACACCTTC.

V is TRBV14 and J is TRBJ1-1; the D is unclear. The V gene's germline CDR1 is SGHDN and CDR2 FVKESK. The CDR3 covers 13 residues. V was cut by 3 bases and J by 1 base, with 6 bases left in between. The CDR3 coding sequence is TGTGCCAGCAGCCACAAACAGAACACTGAAGCTTTCTTT. Translation gives CASSHKQNTEAFF. Full variable domain (missing parts from reference TRBV14 and TRBJ1-1): EAGVTQFPSHSVIEKGQTVTLRCDPISGHDNLYWYRRVMGKEIKFLLHFVKESKQDESGMPNNRFLAERTGGTYSTLKVQPAELEDSGVYFCASSHKQNTEAFFGQGTRLTVV.

This clone was observed a few times. The chain combines TRBV5-1 with TRBJ2-5; D gene uncertain. Deletions cut 1 base from V and 1 base from J, with 8 bases between. CDR1 and CDR2 from the germline V gene are SGHRS and YFSETQ. The CDR3 totals 14 residues. CDR3 in amino acids: CASSLSQAQETQYF. CDR3 nucleotides: TGCGCCAGCAGCTTGTCCCAGGCCCAAGAGACCCAGTACTTC.

The chain uses TRBV12-5 and TRBJ2-3; D uncertain. The CDR3 is 12 residues long. Looked up from germline, CDR1 is LGHNT and CDR2 is FRNRAP. Trimming stripped 3 bases from V and 3 bases from J, with 4 bases between. In nucleotides, the CDR3 is TGTGCTAGTGGTTTTTCGACAGATACGCAGTATTTT. It encodes CASGFSTDTQYF.

The rearrangement links TRBV6-1 to TRBJ2-5; D unclear. Near its end, the DNA agrees better with TRBJ2-7, so the J call may be wrong. There are 13 residues in the CDR3. Germline CDR1 reads MNHNS; CDR2 reads SASEGT. The CDR3 loop is CASSALDSYEQYF. The CDR3 DNA reads as TGTGCCAGCAGTGCGCTCGACTCCTACGAGCAGTACTTC.

The chain links TRBV7-2 to TRBJ1-1; 7 nucleotides align to TRBD1. Germline CDR1 reads SGHTA; CDR2 reads FQGNSA. The V gene end was trimmed by 5 bases and the J gene end by 7 bases; junction bases not matched to a gene: 4. There are 12 residues in the CDR3. The CDR3 region is CASSQGQLEAFF. The CDR3 region has the DNA TGTGCCAGCAGCCAGGGACAGCTTGAAGCTTTCTTT.

The J gene is TRBJ2-1, the V gene TRBV13; no firm D call. The germline gives CDR1 PRHDT, CDR2 FYEKMQ (reference sequence). The CDR3 is made up of 13 amino acids. V was pared by 2 bases and J by 10 bases, with 12 bases between. This CDR3 is CASSLTQRGEQFF. DNA for the CDR3: TGTGCCAGCAGCTTAACCCAGCGCGGAGAGCAGTTCTTC. The full variable domain, completed using reference TRBV13 and TRBJ2-1, is AAGVIQSPRHLIKEKRETATLKCYPIPRHDTVYWYQQGPGQDPQFLISFYEKMQSDKGSIPDRFSAQQFSDYHSELNMSSLELGDSALYFCASSLTQRGEQFFGPGTRLTVL.

The V call is TRBV4-1, the J call TRBJ2-7, with 15 positions matching TRBD2. This CDR3 is built from 17 residues. V dropped 4 bases and J dropped 2; count of bases not matched to a gene: 6. Per germline, CDR1 MGHRA and CDR2 YSYEKL. The CDR3 region is CASSPIWTSGGAYEQYF. As DNA, the CDR3 is TGCGCCAGCAGCCCAATTTGGACTAGCGGGGGGGCCTACGAGCAGTACTTC.

V and J are TRBV11-2 and TRBJ1-3, with unresolved D. V shed 2 bases and J shed 0 bases, with 11 bases lying between them. The CDR3 has 16 residues. Germline CDR1 and CDR2: SGHAT and FQNNGV. CDR3 DNA: TGTGCCAGCAGCTTATCGGTATTCGACTCTGGAAACACCATATATTTT. Its translation is CASSLSVFDSGNTIYF.

This clone was seen more than once but under ten times. The rearrangement uses TRBV7-9 and TRBJ1-3; D is undetermined. V lost 1 base to trimming and J lost 6 bases, with 7 bases between them. CDR1 is SEHNR and CDR2 is FQNEAQ in the germline V gene (reference sequence). CDR3 length equals 13 residues. CDR3 coding DNA: TGTGCCAGCAGCTTAGGGCAGTCAAACACCATATATTTT. Translated, it gives CASSLGQSNTIYF.

This clone was detected once. The chain links TRBV7-9 to TRBJ2-7; 9 bases are a match to TRBD1. Germline lookup yields CDR1 SEHNR and CDR2 FQNEAQ (reference sequence). Trimming cost V 3 bases and J 5 bases; bases outside gene matches: 5. The CDR3 runs to 14 residues. CDR3 nucleotide sequence: TGTGCCAGCAGCTTTGGGACAGGGAGCGACGAGCAGTACTTC. The encoded protein is CASSFGTGSDEQYF.

The chain recombines TRBV19 with TRBJ2-5; tentatively, D is TRBD1 (5 bases). The CDR3 length is 13 residues. Germline values: CDR1 LNHDA, CDR2 SQIVND (reference sequence). Trimming pared 5 bases from V and 2 bases from J, leaving 9 bases between. CDR3 amino acids: CASSRDRQETQYF. CDR3 nucleotide sequence: TGTGCCAGTAGTCGTGACAGACAAGAGACCCAGTACTTC.

The V and J genes are TRBV7-2 and TRBJ2-3, with D tentatively TRBD2 (6 bases). The CDR3 consists of 15 residues. The V gene lost 0 bases and the J gene lost 5 bases, with 12 bases spanning the gap. Germline-derived CDR1 and CDR2 are SGHTA and FQGNSA. CDR3: CASSLALATQDTQYF. The CDR3 DNA reads TGTGCCAGCAGCTTAGCTCTAGCGACCCAAGATACGCAGTATTTT.

This rearrangement joins TRBV4-2 to TRBJ1-1; D might be TRBD1 (5 bases). Germline CDR1 is LGHNA and CDR2 is YNFKEQ. Trimming removed 1 base at V and 2 bases at J, with 11 bases between. The CDR3 extends over 15 amino acids. The CDR3 is CASSQVDRDNTEAFF. As DNA, the CDR3 is TGTGCCAGCAGCCAAGTAGACAGAGATAACACTGAAGCTTTCTTT.

This clone appeared a few times. V is TRBV6-6 and J is TRBJ1-5; TRBD1 might be the D (6 bases). Germline lookup yields CDR1 MNHNY and CDR2 SVGAGI (reference sequence). CDR3 size: 14 residues. With 6 bases removed from V and 0 bases from J, the gap between germline ends came to 9 bases. As DNA, the CDR3 is TGTGCCAGCAGAGAGGACAGTAGCAATCAGCCCCAGCATTTT. Amino acid sequence: CASREDSSNQPQHF.

The chain joins TRBV2 to TRBJ2-7; a possible D gene is TRBD1 (8 bases). The V end was cut by 7 bases, the J end by 4 bases, with 14 bases between. The CDR3 spans 13 residues. The V gene's germline CDR1 is SNHLY and CDR2 FYNNEI. As DNA, the CDR3 is TGTGCCAGCAAAAACAGGGGGGGTTACGAGCAGTACTTC. Protein product: CASKNRGGYEQYF.

The chain is built from TRBV10-3 and TRBJ2-7, with TRBD1 as a possible D gene (7 bases). V lost 1 base to trimming and J lost 3 bases, with 10 bases between them. In germline, CDR1 is ENHRY, CDR2 SYGVKD. CDR3 length equals 14 residues. The CDR3 region has the DNA TGTGCCATCAGTGAGTACCAGGGGGGCTACGAGCAGTACTTC. This gives the protein CAISEYQGGYEQYF.

This clone was counted a few times. The chain combines TRBV28 with TRBJ2-4; D is undetermined. Germline loops: CDR1 MDHEN, CDR2 SYDVKM. Deletions cut 3 bases from V and 3 bases from J, with 15 bases between. This CDR3 comprises 16 residues. The CDR3 DNA sequence: TGTGCCAGCAGTTTTTCTCCTAGTTCGGTCAAAAACATTCAGTACTTC. Protein: CASSFSPSSVKNIQYF.

This chain connects TRBV19 to TRBJ2-5; 9 bases are shared with TRBD1. Per the germline V gene, CDR1 is LNHDA and CDR2 is SQIVND (reference sequence). The CDR3 contains 11 residues. Losses at the gene ends were 10 bases for V and 9 bases for J; bases not matched to a gene: 6. The CDR3 loop reads CATGQGWAQYF. CDR3 in DNA: TGTGCCACCGGACAGGGGTGGGCCCAGTACTTC.

This chain uses TRBV4-2 with TRBJ1-6, with 7 bases lining up with TRBD1. Losses at the gene ends were 0 bases for V and 7 bases for J; bases not matched to a gene: 12. This CDR3 has 18 amino acids. Germline V gene lookup returns CDR1 LGHNA and CDR2 YNFKEQ. In DNA, the CDR3 is TGTGCCAGCAGCCAAGATTTGGCAGGGGGACTTTGGAATTCACCCCTCCACTTT. This codes for CASSQDLAGGLWNSPLHF.

The chain carries TRBV10-2 and TRBJ2-3; 8 bases are a match to TRBD2. The CDR3 sequence is 13 residues long. Unmatched junction bases numbered 5, after V lost 6 bases and J lost 6 bases. Germline CDR1 WSHSY, CDR2 SAAADI. CDR3 sequence (DNA): TGCGCCAGCAGGACTAGCGTATACGATACGCAGTATTTT. As protein: CASRTSVYDTQYF.